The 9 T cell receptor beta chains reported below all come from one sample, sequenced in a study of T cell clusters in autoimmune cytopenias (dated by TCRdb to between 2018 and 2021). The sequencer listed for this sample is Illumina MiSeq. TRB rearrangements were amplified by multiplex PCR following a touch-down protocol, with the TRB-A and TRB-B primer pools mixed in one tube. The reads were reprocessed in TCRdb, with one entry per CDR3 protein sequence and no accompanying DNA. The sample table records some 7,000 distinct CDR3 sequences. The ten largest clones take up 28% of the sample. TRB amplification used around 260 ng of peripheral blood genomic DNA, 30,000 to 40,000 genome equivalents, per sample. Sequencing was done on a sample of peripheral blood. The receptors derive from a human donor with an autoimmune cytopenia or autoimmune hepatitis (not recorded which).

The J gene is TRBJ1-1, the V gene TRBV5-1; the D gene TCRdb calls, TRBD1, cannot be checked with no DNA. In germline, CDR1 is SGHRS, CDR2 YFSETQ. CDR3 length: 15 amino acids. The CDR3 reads CASSWTGEGITEAFF.

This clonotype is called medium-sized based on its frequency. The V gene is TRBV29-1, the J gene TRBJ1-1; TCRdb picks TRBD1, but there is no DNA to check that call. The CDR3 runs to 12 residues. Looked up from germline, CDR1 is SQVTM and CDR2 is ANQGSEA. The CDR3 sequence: CSVARGQTEAFF.

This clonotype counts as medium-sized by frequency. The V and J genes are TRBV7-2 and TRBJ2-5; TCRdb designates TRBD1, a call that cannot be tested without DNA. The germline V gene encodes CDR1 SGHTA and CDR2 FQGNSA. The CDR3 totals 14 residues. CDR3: CASSVWDRPGYQYF. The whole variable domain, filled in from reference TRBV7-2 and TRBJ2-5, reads GAGVSQSPSNKVTEKGKDVELRCDPISGHTALYWYRQSLGQGLEFLIYFQGNSAPDKSGLPSDRFSAERTGGSVSTLTIQRTQQEDSAVYLCASSVWDRPGYQYFGPGTRLLVL.

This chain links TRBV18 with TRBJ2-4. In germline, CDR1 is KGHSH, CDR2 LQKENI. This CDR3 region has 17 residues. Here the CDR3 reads CASAETNPDLAKNIQYF. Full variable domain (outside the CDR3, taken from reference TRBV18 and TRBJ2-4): NAGVMQNPRHLVRRRGQEARLRCSPMKGHSHVYWYRQLPEEGLKFMVYLQKENIIDESGMPKERFSAEFPKEGPSILRIQQVVRGDSAAYFCASAETNPDLAKNIQYFGAGTRLSVL.

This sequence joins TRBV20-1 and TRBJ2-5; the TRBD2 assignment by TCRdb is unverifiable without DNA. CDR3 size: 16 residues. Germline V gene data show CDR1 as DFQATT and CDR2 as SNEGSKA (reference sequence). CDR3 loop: CSASPPQRGVQETQYF.

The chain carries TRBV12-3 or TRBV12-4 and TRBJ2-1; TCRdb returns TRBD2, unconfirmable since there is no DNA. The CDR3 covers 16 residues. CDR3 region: CASSKTSGASYNEQFF.

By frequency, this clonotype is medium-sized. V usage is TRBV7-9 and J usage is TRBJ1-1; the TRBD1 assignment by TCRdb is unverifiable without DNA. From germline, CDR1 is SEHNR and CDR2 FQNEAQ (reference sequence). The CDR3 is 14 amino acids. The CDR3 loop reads CASSSGQGDTEAFF. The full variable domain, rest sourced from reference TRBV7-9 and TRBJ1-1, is DTGVSQNPRHKITKRGQNVTFRCDPISEHNRLYWYRQTLGQGPEFLTYFQNEAQLEKSRLLSDRFSAERPKGSFSTLEIQRTEQGDSAMYLCASSSGQGDTEAFFGQGTRLTVV.

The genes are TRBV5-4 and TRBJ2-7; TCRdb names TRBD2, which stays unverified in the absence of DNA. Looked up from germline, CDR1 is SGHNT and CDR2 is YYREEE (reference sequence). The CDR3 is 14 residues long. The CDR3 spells CASSLRASGNEQYF. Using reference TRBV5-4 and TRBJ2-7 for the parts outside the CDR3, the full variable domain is ETGVTQSPTHLIKTRGQQVTLRCSSQSGHNTVSWYQQALGQGPQFIFQYYREEENGRGNFPPRFSGLQFPNYSSELNVNALELDDSALYLCASSLRASGNEQYFGPGTRLTVT.

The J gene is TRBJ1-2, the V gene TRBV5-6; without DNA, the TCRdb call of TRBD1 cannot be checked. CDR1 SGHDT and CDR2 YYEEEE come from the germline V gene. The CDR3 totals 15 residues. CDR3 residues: CASSLPGQGAYGYTF.